Below, one T cell receptor beta chain is given with its context. The antigen it binds to is not known. There are no base qualities to consult, and no much larger clone falls within one base. These data come from a study of blood T cell repertoires in COVID-19 (TCRdb year 2020). Some background on the complete study: Samples from collaborators originated in the United States, Italy and Spain and spanned both the acute and convalescent phases of COVID-19. The sample metadata nearly always contained a de-identified subject ID, COVID-19 status, age in years and sex. The material from the prospective study consisted of cDNA or gDNA derived from T cells, B-cell-depleted T cells, or PBMCs. Where HLA class I and class II types were available, the types were taken from metadata supplied by the sample provider, not from assay-based typing. The samples were drawn from the first 160 participants of the ongoing ImmuneRACE study and from some 1,300 subjects provided by 6 global collaborators. The repertoires were released in a freely available public database intended as a resource for research on the immune response to SARS-CoV-2. Deeply sampled blood TCRbeta repertoires from subjects exposed to, actively infected with, or recovered from COVID-19 were included in the dataset.

TCRbeta CDR3 regions were amplified from genomic DNA using the immunoSEQ Assay, a bias-controlled multiplex PCR. The paper's processing steps were these. The number of nucleated cells in each sample was estimated by amplification of reference gene primers within the assay. To quantify the absolute abundance of each unique TCRbeta CDR3 rearrangement, sequence reads were collapsed and filtered. Productive Simpson clonality was computed per sample as the square root of Simpson's diversity index over productive rearrangements. TCRdb retrieved this table from immuneACCESS and kept in-frame rearrangements only. Not all clones are present; in checked studies, unresolved V genes account for under half, and no reason is known for the remainder. That table gives V, J and clone size, and the DNA gave D and trimming. The sample has some 200,000 clones on record, approximately 84% of them singletons. The ten largest clones add up to 2.6% of the sample.

Whole blood was collected in K2EDTA tubes by collaborating institutions according to the institutions' own protocols. For TCRbeta analysis, collaborator samples were shipped as frozen whole blood, as isolated PBMCs, or as DNA extracted from either sample type. Spanning cysteine to phenylalanine, the CDR3 consists of 14 amino acids. The only DNA kept is the CDR3, 42 bases in frame from the first base. Trimming takes 5 bases from V and 5 bases from J, and the germline ends sit 12 bases apart. For CDR1 and CDR2, the germline V gene lists SGHVS and FNYEAQ. What the study reported, not specific to this receptor: The quantity of clinical and demographic metadata differed by source and by participant and was supplied without curation.

The V gene is TRBV7-6 and the J gene is TRBJ1-4; the D gene is possibly TRBD1, with 6 bases matching. Sequenced sample: peripheral blood. The receptor was isolated from a human donor with acute or convalescent COVID-19. The donor label of this sample is uncertain. The CDR3 protein: CASSLGGANEKLFF. The DNA sequence is as follows: TGTGCCAGCAGCCTGGGGGGGGCGAATGAAAAACTGTTTTTT.